What follows are 22 T cell receptor beta chains derived from one specimen sequenced in a study of CXCR3-negative and CXCR3-positive naive CD8 T cells. Libraries of TRB cDNA were made by 5' RACE and carried UMIs. TCRdb reanalyzed the 5' RACE reads and collapses them to one entry per CDR3 protein, without DNA. The sample table includes under 85,000 distinct CDR3 sequences. The sequenced material came from naive CXCR3- CD8+ T cells from blood. The subset denotes: CD45RO-CCR7+CD27+CD95- naive CD8+ T cells lacking CXCR3 (TNR3-). These receptor sequences come from a human donor in good health. Some clones in this sample may be carry-over from other donors' samples.

This sequence joins TRBV5-1 and TRBJ2-7; the TCRdb D gene call, TRBD1, has no DNA to confirm it. This CDR3 spans 15 amino acids. Germline assignment: CDR1 SGHRS and CDR2 YFSETQ. The CDR3: CASSSLPGQSYEQYF.

This chain uses TRBV4-3 with TRBJ1-1. Germline lookup yields CDR1 LGHNA and CDR2 YSLEER. This CDR3 has 16 amino acids. The CDR3 here is CASSQEVRQENTEAFF.

The chain carries TRBV6-6 and TRBJ1-1. CDR1 and CDR2 (germline): MNHNY, SVGAGI (reference sequence). The CDR3 length is 14 residues. This CDR3 is CASSWREGNTEAFF.

The J gene is TRBJ2-3, the V gene TRBV19. Germline loops: CDR1 LNHDA, CDR2 SQIVND (reference sequence). This CDR3 has 13 amino acids. CDR3 loop: CASSTKSTDTQYF.

This chain uses TRBV7-5 with TRBJ2-3; TCRdb outputs TRBD1, but without DNA this stays unchecked. TRBV7-5 is classified as a pseudogene. CDR3 size: 19 residues. CDR3 residues: CISVSEKLRQGKTRDTQYF.

The genes are TRBV28 and TRBJ2-2; TCRdb names TRBD1, which stays unverified in the absence of DNA. CDR3 length: 18 residues. Per the germline V gene, CDR1 is MDHEN and CDR2 is SYDVKM. CDR3 loop: CASSDKFRMDRNTGELFF.

This sequence joins TRBV7-9 and TRBJ2-7; without DNA, the TCRdb call of TRBD1 cannot be checked. The CDR3 is made up of 14 amino acids. Germline CDR1 and CDR2: SEHNR and FQNEAQ (reference sequence). The CDR3 loop reads CASSFRDRVYEQYF.

The CDR3 sequence is CSANRDRGSGELFF. V gene TRBV20-1 combines with J gene TRBJ2-2; TCRdb's D gene call, TRBD1, goes unchecked for lack of DNA. Germline assignment: CDR1 DFQATT and CDR2 SNEGSKA (reference sequence). This CDR3 is 14 amino acids long.

The rearrangement joins TRBV9 to TRBJ1-1. There are 14 residues in the CDR3. In germline, CDR1 is SGDLS, CDR2 YYNGEE. The CDR3 spells CASSAGSLNTEAFF.

This chain links TRBV7-9 with TRBJ2-7; TCRdb outputs TRBD1, but without DNA this stays unchecked. CDR3 length equals 15 residues. Per germline, CDR1 SEHNR and CDR2 FQNEAQ (reference sequence). CDR3 sequence: CASSPRFGGFNEQYF.

V gene TRBV29-1 combines with J gene TRBJ1-1; with no DNA, the TCRdb D assignment of TRBD1 cannot be verified. This CDR3 contains 15 residues. Germline V lookup: CDR1 SQVTM, CDR2 ANQGSEA. The CDR3: CSVEGIQGVNTEAFF.

This sequence joins TRBV4-1 and TRBJ1-1; TCRdb's assignment of TRBD1 cannot be checked, as there is no DNA. This CDR3 is 17 amino acids long. CDR1 is MGHRA, CDR2 YSYEKL, per germline. CDR3: CASSQAHQTGTNTEASF.

The chain couples TRBV27 to TRBJ2-3; the TCRdb call, TRBD2, lacks DNA for checking. Germline lookup yields CDR1 MNHEY and CDR2 SMNVEV (reference sequence). This CDR3 is 17 amino acids long. CDR3 protein: CASSPLRSSGATDTQYF.

This chain connects TRBV4-3 to TRBJ2-5; the D call from TCRdb, TRBD2, cannot be confirmed without DNA. Germline CDR1 LGHNA, CDR2 YSLEER. The CDR3 consists of 16 residues. The CDR3 sequence: CASSQDGTRFQETQYF.

This sequence joins TRBV13 and TRBJ2-5; with no DNA, the TCRdb D assignment of TRBD1 cannot be verified. CDR1 is PRHDT, CDR2 FYEKMQ, per germline (reference sequence). The CDR3 sequence is 14 residues long. This chain's CDR3 is CASRNGGVQETQYF.

The CDR3 sequence: CASSPGGILGQYF. The chain carries TRBV7-6 and TRBJ2-7. CDR3 length: 13 residues. Germline CDR1 SGHVS, CDR2 FNYEAQ.

This rearrangement joins TRBV28 to TRBJ2-3; TCRdb's D call, TRBD2, is unchecked because there is no DNA. The CDR3 is made up of 18 amino acids. From germline, CDR1 is MDHEN and CDR2 SYDVKM. The CDR3 sequence is CASSSEKIEREGQDTQYF.

The chain couples TRBV5-1 to TRBJ2-3; checking the TCRdb D call of TRBD2 is not possible without DNA. Germline V lookup: CDR1 SGHRS, CDR2 YFSETQ. CDR3 length equals 14 residues. The chain's CDR3 is CASSLWAGRDTQYF.

The V call is TRBV5-1, the J call TRBJ1-4; the TCRdb call, TRBD1, lacks DNA for checking. The CDR3 consists of 16 residues. Germline CDR1 is SGHRS and CDR2 is YFSETQ. The CDR3 loop reads CASSLRDISPNEKLFF.

This rearrangement joins TRBV5-1 to TRBJ2-7. From germline, CDR1 is SGHRS and CDR2 YFSETQ. The CDR3 is 14 amino acids. CDR3 residues: CASSLKWEDYEQYF.

The chain employs TRBV5-1 and TRBJ2-7; TCRdb calls TRBD1, which cannot be checked without DNA. Germline CDR1 SGHRS, CDR2 YFSETQ. The CDR3 spans 14 residues. CDR3 amino acids: CARPGQAPSYEQYF. The variable domain in full, with the rest retrieved from reference TRBV5-1 and TRBJ2-7, is KAGVTQTPRYLIKTRGQQVTLSCSPISGHRSVSWYQQTPGQGLQFLFEYFSETQRNKGNFPGRFSGRQFSNSRSEMNVSTLELGDSALYLCARPGQAPSYEQYFGPGTRLTVT.

The V call is TRBV11-2, the J call TRBJ2-2. Germline CDR1 and CDR2: SGHAT and FQNNGV. The CDR3 runs 14 residues. CDR3 amino acids: CASSLDRNTGELFF.